The entry below describes one T cell receptor beta chain. Using immunoSEQ multiplex PCR, the repertoire was profiled, and TCRdb retains in-frame clones only, with some absent. The sample includes 190,000 or so clones, approximately 90% seen only once; the top ten take less than 1.5%. This sample stems from a study of blood T cell repertoires in COVID-19. Study at large: The origin of the acute and convalescent COVID-19 samples was the United States, Italy and Spain.

The length of the CDR3 is 18 residues. J gave up 0 bases and V 4 bases, and 7 bases lay outside the gene matches. CDR1 is SGHDN and CDR2 is FVKESK in the germline V gene. Participant-reported clinical history was the basis for cohort assignment. Specimen: PBMCs or T cells enriched from blood (not recorded which). The chain employs TRBV14 and TRBJ2-2; 11 nucleotides match TRBD2. The clonotype comes from a man younger than 45 who had recovered from COVID-19. CDR3 nucleotide sequence: TGTGCCAGCAGCCTCCCGGGACTAGCGGTGACGAACACCGGGGAGCTGTTTTTT. Translation: CASSLPGLAVTNTGELFF.